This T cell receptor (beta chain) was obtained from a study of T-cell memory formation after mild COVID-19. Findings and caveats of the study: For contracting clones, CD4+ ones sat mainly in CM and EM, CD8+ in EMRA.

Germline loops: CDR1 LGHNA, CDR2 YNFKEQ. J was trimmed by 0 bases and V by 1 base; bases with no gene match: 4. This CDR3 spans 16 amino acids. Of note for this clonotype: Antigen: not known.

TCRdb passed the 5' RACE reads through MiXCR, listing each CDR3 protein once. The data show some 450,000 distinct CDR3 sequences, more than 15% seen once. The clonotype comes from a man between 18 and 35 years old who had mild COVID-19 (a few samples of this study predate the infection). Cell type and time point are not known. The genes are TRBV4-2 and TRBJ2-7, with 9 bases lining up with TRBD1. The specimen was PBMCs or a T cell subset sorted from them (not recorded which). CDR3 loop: CASSQVGTGFSYEQYF. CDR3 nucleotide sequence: TGTGCCAGCAGCCAAGTCGGGACAGGGTTCTCCTACGAGCAGTACTTC.